The present TCR beta chain was sequenced within a study of T cell responses to AZD1222 COVID-19 vaccine. Regarding the study as a whole: The study found vaccine-associated CD4 TCRs spanning spike, dominant at 160-218 and 743-854. Donors were largely white British and mainly female; clonal diversity was possibly underestimated.

With respect to this clone: Its cognate antigen is unknown.

The germline gives CDR1 MGHDK, CDR2 SYGVNS. CDR3 length equals 12 residues. J gave up 4 bases and V 6 bases, and 1 base lay outside the gene matches. Sequencing used immunoSEQ multiplex PCR; TCRdb keeps in-frame clones, though not all of them. The sample has approximately 90,000 clones, around 89% seen once. The genes are TRBV25-1 and TRBJ2-5; 8 bases align to TRBD1. The sequence derives from an adult in good health. Source: peripheral blood, taken on day 0 of AZD1222 vaccination. In nucleotides, the CDR3 is TGTGCCAGCAGACAGGGGGGAGAGACCCAGTACTTC. This codes for CASRQGGETQYF.